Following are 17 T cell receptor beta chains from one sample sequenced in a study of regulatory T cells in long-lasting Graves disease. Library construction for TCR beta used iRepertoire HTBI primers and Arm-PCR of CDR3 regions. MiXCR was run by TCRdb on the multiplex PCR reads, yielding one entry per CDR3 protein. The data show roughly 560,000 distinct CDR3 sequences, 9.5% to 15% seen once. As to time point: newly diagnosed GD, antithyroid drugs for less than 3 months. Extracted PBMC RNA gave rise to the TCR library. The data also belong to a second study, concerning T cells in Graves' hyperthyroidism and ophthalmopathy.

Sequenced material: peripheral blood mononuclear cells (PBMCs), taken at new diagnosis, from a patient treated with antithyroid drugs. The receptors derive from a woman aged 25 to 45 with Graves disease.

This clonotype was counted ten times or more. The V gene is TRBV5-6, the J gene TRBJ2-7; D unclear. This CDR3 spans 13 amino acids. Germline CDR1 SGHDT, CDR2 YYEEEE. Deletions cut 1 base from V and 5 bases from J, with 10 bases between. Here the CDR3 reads CASSLFRADEQYF. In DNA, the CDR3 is TGTGCCAGCAGCTTGTTCCGGGCCGACGAGCAGTACTTC.

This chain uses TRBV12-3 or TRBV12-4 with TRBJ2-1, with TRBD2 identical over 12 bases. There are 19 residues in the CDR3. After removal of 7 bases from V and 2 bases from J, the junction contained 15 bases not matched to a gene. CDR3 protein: CASTSWGLAGGRTYNEQFF. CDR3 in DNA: TGTGCCAGCACTTCCTGGGGACTAGCGGGTGGACGAACCTACAATGAGCAGTTCTTC.

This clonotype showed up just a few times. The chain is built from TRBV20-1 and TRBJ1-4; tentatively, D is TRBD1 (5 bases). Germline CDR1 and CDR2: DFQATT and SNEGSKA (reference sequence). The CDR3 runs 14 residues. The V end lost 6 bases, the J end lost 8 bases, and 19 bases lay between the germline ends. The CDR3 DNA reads TGCAGTGCAAGGTCCCCCAGGGCGGGGGAAAAACTGTTTTTT. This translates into CSARSPRAGEKLFF.

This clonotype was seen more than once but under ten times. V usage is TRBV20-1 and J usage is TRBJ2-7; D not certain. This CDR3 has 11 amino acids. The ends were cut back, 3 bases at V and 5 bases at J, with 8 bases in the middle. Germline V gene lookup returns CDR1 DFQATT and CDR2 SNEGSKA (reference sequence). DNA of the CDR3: TGCAGTGCTAGGGGCCCGGACGAGCAGTACTTC. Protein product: CSARGPDEQYF.

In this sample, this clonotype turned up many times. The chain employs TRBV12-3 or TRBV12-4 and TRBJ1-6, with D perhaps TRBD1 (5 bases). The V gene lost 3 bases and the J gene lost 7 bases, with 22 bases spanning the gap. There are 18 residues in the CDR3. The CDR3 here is CASSFGTGVGAGNSPLHF. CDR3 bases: TGTGCCAGCAGTTTTGGGACGGGGGTTGGGGCTGGGAATTCACCCCTCCACTTT.

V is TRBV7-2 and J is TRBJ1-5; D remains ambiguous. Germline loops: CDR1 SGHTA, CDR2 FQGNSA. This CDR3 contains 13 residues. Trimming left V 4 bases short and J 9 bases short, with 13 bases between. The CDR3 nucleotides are TGTGCCAGCAGCTCGGGAATTGAAAGGCCCCAGCATTTT. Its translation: CASSSGIERPQHF.

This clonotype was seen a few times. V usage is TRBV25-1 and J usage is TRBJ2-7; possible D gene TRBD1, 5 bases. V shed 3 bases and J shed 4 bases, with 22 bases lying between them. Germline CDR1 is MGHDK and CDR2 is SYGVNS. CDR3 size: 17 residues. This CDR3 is CASSDRKSSGMGYEQYF. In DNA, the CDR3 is TGTGCCAGCAGTGATCGCAAGTCTTCAGGGATGGGATACGAGCAGTACTTC.

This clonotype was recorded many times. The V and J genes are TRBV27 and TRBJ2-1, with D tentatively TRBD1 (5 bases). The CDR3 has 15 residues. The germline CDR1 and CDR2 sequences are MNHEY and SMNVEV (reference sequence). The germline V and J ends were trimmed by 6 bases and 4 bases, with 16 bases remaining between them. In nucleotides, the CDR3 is TGTGCCAGCAGCTTGGATAGGGCAGGGTACAATGAGCAGTTCTTC. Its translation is CASSLDRAGYNEQFF.

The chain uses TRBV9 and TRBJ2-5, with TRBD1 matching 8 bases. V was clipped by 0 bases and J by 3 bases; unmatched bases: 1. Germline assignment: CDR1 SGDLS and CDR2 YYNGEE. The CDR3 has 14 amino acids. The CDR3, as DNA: TGTGCCAGCAGCGTAGAACAGGGGGAAGAGACCCAGTACTTC. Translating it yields CASSVEQGEETQYF. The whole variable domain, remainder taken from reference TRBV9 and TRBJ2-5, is DSGVTQTPKHLITATGQRVTLRCSPRSGDLSVYWYQQSLDQGLQFLIQYYNGEERAKGNILERFSAQQFPDLHSELNLSSLELGDSALYFCASSVEQGEETQYFGPGTRLLVL.

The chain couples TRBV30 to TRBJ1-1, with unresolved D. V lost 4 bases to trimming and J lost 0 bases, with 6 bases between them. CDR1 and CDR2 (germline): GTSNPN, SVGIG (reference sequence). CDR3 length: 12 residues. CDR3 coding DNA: TGTGCCTGGAAACGAGTGAACACTGAAGCTTTCTTT. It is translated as CAWKRVNTEAFF.

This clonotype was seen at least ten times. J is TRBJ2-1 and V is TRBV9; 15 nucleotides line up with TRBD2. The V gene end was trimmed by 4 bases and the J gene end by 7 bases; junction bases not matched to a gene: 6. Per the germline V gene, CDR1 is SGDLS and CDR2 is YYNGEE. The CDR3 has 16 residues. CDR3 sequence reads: CASSITGTSGRNEQFF. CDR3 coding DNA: TGTGCCAGCAGCATTACCGGGACTAGCGGGAGGAATGAGCAGTTCTTC. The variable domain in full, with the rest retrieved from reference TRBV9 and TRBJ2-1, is DSGVTQTPKHLITATGQRVTLRCSPRSGDLSVYWYQQSLDQGLQFLIQYYNGEERAKGNILERFSAQQFPDLHSELNLSSLELGDSALYFCASSITGTSGRNEQFFGPGTRLTVL.

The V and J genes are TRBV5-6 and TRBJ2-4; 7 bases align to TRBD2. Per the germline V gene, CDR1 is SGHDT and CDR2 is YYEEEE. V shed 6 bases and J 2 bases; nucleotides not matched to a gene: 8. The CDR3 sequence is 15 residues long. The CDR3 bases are TGTGCCAGCACCCTCTGCGGGGGAACCAAAAACATTCAGTACTTC. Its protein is CASTLCGGTKNIQYF.

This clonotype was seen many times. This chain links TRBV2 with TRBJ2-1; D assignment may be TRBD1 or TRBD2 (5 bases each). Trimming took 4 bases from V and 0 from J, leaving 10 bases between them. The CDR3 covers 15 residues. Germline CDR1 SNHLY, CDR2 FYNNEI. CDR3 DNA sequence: TGTGCCAGCAGTGGGGACCCGAGCTCCTACAATGAGCAGTTCTTC. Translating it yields CASSGDPSSYNEQFF.

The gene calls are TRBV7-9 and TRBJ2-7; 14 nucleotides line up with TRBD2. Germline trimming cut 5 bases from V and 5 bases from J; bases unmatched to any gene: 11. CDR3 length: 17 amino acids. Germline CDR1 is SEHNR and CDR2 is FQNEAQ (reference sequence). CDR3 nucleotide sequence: TGTGCCAGCAGCGACTCAACCCCGACTAGCGGGAGGGACGAGCAGTACTTC. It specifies CASSDSTPTSGRDEQYF.

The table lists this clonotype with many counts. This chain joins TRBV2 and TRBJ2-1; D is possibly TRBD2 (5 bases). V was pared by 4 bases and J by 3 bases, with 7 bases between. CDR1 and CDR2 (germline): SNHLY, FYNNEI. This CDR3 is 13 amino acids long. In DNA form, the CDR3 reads TGTGCCAGCAGTGGGACTTACTACAATGAGCAGTTCTTC. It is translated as CASSGTYYNEQFF.

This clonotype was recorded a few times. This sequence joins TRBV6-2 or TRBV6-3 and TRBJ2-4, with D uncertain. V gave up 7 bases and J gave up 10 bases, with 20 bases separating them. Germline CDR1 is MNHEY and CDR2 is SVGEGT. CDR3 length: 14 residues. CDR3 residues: CASTQRGYPPIQYF. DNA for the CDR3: TGTGCCAGCACTCAAAGAGGCTATCCCCCAATTCAGTACTTC.

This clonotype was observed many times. The CDR3 here is CASSNPGQENEKLFF. The DNA of the CDR3 is TGTGCCAGCAGTAACCCGGGACAGGAGAATGAAAAACTGTTTTTT. The rearrangement uses TRBV27 and TRBJ1-4; TRBD1 matches 8 bases. The CDR3 length is 15 residues. After removal of 5 bases from V and 5 bases from J, the junction contained 7 bases not matched to a gene. The germline CDR1 and CDR2 sequences are MNHEY and SMNVEV (reference sequence).